Presented here are 15 T cell receptor beta chains from one specimen sequenced in a study of human T cells and chemical hapten exposure. This sample's time point: patch test 1, 2 weeks after DPC sensitization. Documented treatment: therapeutic diphenylcyclopropenone sensitization with weekly scalp DPC. TCRdb redid the calling of the RACE reads with MiXCR, one entry per CDR3 protein. The table records around 110,000 distinct CDR3 sequences, about an eighth of them present only once. The sequenced sample was whole blood, obtained in connection with sensitization to the hapten diphenylcyclopropenone (DPC). Source of these receptors: a woman aged 50 to 60 with alopecia areata. Some clones in this sample may be carry-over from other donors' samples.

CDR3 residues: CASSHGGWNQPQHF. The DNA of the CDR3 is TGTGCCAGCAGCCATGGGGGGTGGAATCAGCCCCAGCATTTT. This rearrangement joins TRBV3-1 to TRBJ1-5; D perhaps matches TRBD1 (5 bases). Germline V gene data show CDR1 as LGHDT and CDR2 as YNNKEL (reference sequence). The CDR3 is 14 amino acids. The V end was cut by 3 bases, the J end by 4 bases, with 10 bases between.

This clonotype was recorded at least ten times. The genes are TRBV4-2 and TRBJ2-3; D might be TRBD1 (5 bases). The CDR3 runs to 16 residues. Germline-derived CDR1 and CDR2 are LGHNA and YNFKEQ. The ends were cut back, 4 bases at V and 0 bases at J, with 14 bases in the middle. CDR3 sequence reads: CASSPGPPVSTDTQYF. CDR3 DNA: TGTGCCAGCAGCCCAGGGCCGCCGGTAAGCACAGATACGCAGTATTTT.

This clonotype has more than one count but fewer than ten. This chain's CDR3 is CASTWGNTEAFF. The CDR3 region has the DNA TGTGCCAGCACGTGGGGCAACACTGAAGCTTTCTTT. The V and J genes are TRBV3-1 and TRBJ1-1; D is perhaps TRBD1 (5 bases). There are 12 residues in the CDR3. Trimming removed 7 bases from V and 2 bases from J, with 8 bases in between. CDR1 is LGHDT, CDR2 YNNKEL, per germline (reference sequence). Looking up the rest from reference TRBV3-1 and TRBJ1-1 gives the full variable domain: DTAVSQTPKYLVTQMGNDKSIKCEQNLGHDTMYWYKQDSKKFLKIMFSYNNKELIINETVPNRFSPKSPDKAHLNLHINSLELGDSAVYFCASTWGNTEAFFGQGTRLTVV.

This clonotype has just a few counts. The chain combines TRBV6-5 with TRBJ1-6, with no clear D. The V gene's germline CDR1 is MNHEY and CDR2 SVGAGI. The CDR3 is 15 residues long. Trimming cost V 0 bases and J 1 base, with 4 bases left between them. CDR3 sequence (DNA): TGTGCCAGCAGTTACTCTCAGTCCTATAATTCACCCCTCCACTTT. This encodes CASSYSQSYNSPLHF.

This clonotype was detected a few times. The V gene is TRBV7-2, the J gene TRBJ1-1; D ambiguous. Trimming took off 5 bases at V and 4 bases at J, with 11 bases between the two ends. The CDR3 length is 13 residues. Germline CDR1 SGHTA, CDR2 FQGNSA. CDR3 sequence (DNA): TGTGCCAGCAGCCCCCGTTGGGGCACTGAAGCTTTCTTT. Translation: CASSPRWGTEAFF. The whole variable domain, remainder taken from reference TRBV7-2 and TRBJ1-1, is GAGVSQSPSNKVTEKGKDVELRCDPISGHTALYWYRQSLGQGLEFLIYFQGNSAPDKSGLPSDRFSAERTGGSVSTLTIQRTQQEDSAVYLCASSPRWGTEAFFGQGTRLTVV.

This clonotype has just one count. This chain links TRBV7-2 with TRBJ2-1, with a tentative D call TRBD2 (5 bases). Germline assignment: CDR1 SGHTA and CDR2 FQGNSA. The CDR3 runs to 14 residues. Trimming took off 3 bases at V and 6 bases at J, with 12 bases between the two ends. The CDR3 DNA follows: TGTGCCAGCAGCTTTTGGGCGGGTGGCAATGAGCAGTTCTTC. Encoded protein: CASSFWAGGNEQFF.

This clonotype occurred a few times. The V and J genes are TRBV20-1 and TRBJ1-1, with 9 positions matching TRBD1. The V gene end was trimmed by 5 bases and the J gene end by 4 bases; junction bases not matched to a gene: 2. Germline assignment: CDR1 DFQATT and CDR2 SNEGSKA (reference sequence). The CDR3 has 12 amino acids. The CDR3 loop is CSAWDRVTEAFF. The CDR3 DNA sequence: TGCAGTGCTTGGGACAGGGTCACTGAAGCTTTCTTT.

This clonotype was observed at least ten times. V and J are TRBV11-3 and TRBJ2-1; tentatively, D is TRBD2 (6 bases). V gave up 3 bases and J gave up 0 bases, with 6 bases separating them. This CDR3 region has 14 residues. Germline V gene data show CDR1 as SGHNT and CDR2 as YENEEA. CDR3 region: CASSFGGSYNEQFF. As DNA, the CDR3 is TGTGCCAGCAGCTTCGGGGGCTCCTACAATGAGCAGTTCTTC.

The table lists this clonotype with a few counts. The chain couples TRBV7-2 to TRBJ2-3; D perhaps matches TRBD1 (6 bases). Germline values: CDR1 SGHTA, CDR2 FQGNSA. Between the trimmed V and J ends, which lost 7 bases and 3 bases, there was a span of 14 bases. The CDR3 has 14 amino acids. CDR3 DNA sequence: TGTGCCAGCACCCAGGGGTTAATTACAGATACGCAGTATTTT. Its protein is CASTQGLITDTQYF.

At least ten counts were recorded for this clonotype. The rearrangement links TRBV29-1 to TRBJ1-2, with D unclear. The CDR3 is made up of 12 amino acids. The V end was cut by 3 bases, the J end by 8 bases, with 13 bases between. The germline V gene encodes CDR1 SQVTM and CDR2 ANQGSEA. This chain's CDR3 is CSVERPPRGYTF. The CDR3 DNA is TGCAGCGTTGAGCGGCCGCCTCGCGGCTACACCTTC.

This clonotype was seen ten or more times. The chain joins TRBV12-3 or TRBV12-4 to TRBJ1-2, with TRBD1 as a possible D gene (5 bases). V gave up 3 bases and J gave up 4 bases, with 18 bases separating them. The CDR3 runs 16 residues. CDR3 amino acids: CASSFSLGQTVYGYTF. The CDR3 region has the DNA TGTGCCAGCAGTTTCTCGTTGGGCCAGACAGTCTATGGCTACACCTTC.

This clonotype was seen a handful of times. This chain uses TRBV4-2 with TRBJ2-7; either TRBD1 or TRBD2 may fit D (6 bases each). This CDR3 is built from 18 residues. Per germline, CDR1 LGHNA and CDR2 YNFKEQ. The V end was cut by 0 bases, the J end by 6 bases, with 24 bases between. CDR3 bases: TGTGCCAGCAGCCAAGATAGTGTCTTGGTGGGGGGCATGTCCGAGCAGTACTTC. Translated, it gives CASSQDSVLVGGMSEQYF.

This clonotype was seen at least ten times. The chain joins TRBV6-2 or TRBV6-3 to TRBJ1-1; D is undetermined. The V and J ends lost 2 bases and 0 bases respectively, with 1 base between them. CDR3 length equals 12 residues. The germline V gene has CDR1 MNHEY and CDR2 SVGEGT. CDR3 nucleotide sequence: TGTGCCAGCAGTTACATGAACACTGAAGCTTTCTTT. Its translation: CASSYMNTEAFF.

This clonotype has ten or more counts. The rearrangement joins TRBV27 to TRBJ1-1, with 9 bases fitting TRBD1. Per the germline V gene, CDR1 is MNHEY and CDR2 is SMNVEV (reference sequence). V shed 6 bases and J 2 bases; nucleotides not matched to a gene: 7. The CDR3 loop spans 15 amino acids. CDR3 in amino acids: CASRKWTGANTEAFF. CDR3 DNA sequence: TGTGCCAGCAGGAAGTGGACAGGGGCAAACACTGAAGCTTTCTTT.

This clonotype was counted many times. The chain recombines TRBV18 with TRBJ1-2, with D possibly being TRBD1 (5 bases). The CDR3 extends over 14 amino acids. Trimming shortened V by 2 bases and J by 7 bases, and 14 bases separated the two germline ends. Germline CDR1 reads KGHSH; CDR2 reads LQKENI. This CDR3 reads CASSPSDATAGYTF. The CDR3 DNA sequence: TGTGCCAGCTCACCATCGGATGCGACAGCTGGCTACACCTTC. Together with reference TRBV18 and TRBJ1-2, the CDR3 gives the full variable domain: NAGVMQNPRHLVRRRGQEARLRCSPMKGHSHVYWYRQLPEEGLKFMVYLQKENIIDESGMPKERFSAEFPKEGPSILRIQQVVRGDSAAYFCASSPSDATAGYTFGSGTRLTVV.